A few counts support the clone carrying this TCR beta chain. This table comes from immunoSEQ multiplex PCR, and its TCRdb copy is limited to in-frame clones, with some not included. This sample has 38,000 or so clones, with about nine tenths found just once. The sample belongs to a study of OX40 agonist ivuxolimab in advanced cancers. CDR1 is SGHRS and CDR2 is YFSETQ in the germline V gene. This CDR3 contains 18 residues. The V segment lost 3 bases and the J segment 1 base; nucleotides outside the gene matches: 9. The material was CD4+ or CD8+ T cells sorted from blood, obtained in a trial of the OX40 agonist ivuxolimab. The chain combines TRBV5-1 with TRBJ2-7; 14 positions match TRBD2. The TCR sequence derives from an adult with an advanced solid tumor such as melanoma, head and neck, liver or kidney cancer. CDR3 region: CASSSPGLAGGWSYEQYF. The DNA of the CDR3 is TGCGCCAGCAGCTCCCCCGGACTAGCGGGGGGATGGTCCTACGAGCAGTACTTC.